Below are 24 T cell receptor beta chains sequenced from a single sample in a study of shared clonotypes between healthy human individuals. Clones were sequenced by immunoSEQ multiplex PCR, and TCRdb holds only the in-frame ones, with some missing. The table records roughly 1.4 million clones, approximately 98.5% of them present only once. The sample was naive CD4+ T cells sorted from blood. Subset denoted: CD45RA+ positively selected. The receptors come from a man under 40 in good health.

V gene TRBV29-1 combines with J gene TRBJ2-5; TRBD1 matches at 7 bases. The length of the CDR3 is 14 residues. J lost 1 base, V lost 1 base, and 3 bases had no gene match. In germline, CDR1 is SQVTM, CDR2 ANQGSEA. The CDR3 sequence: CSVEGNRGQETQYF. The CDR3 DNA reads as TGCAGCGTTGAAGGAAACAGGGGCCAAGAGACCCAGTACTTC.

Points on this clone: This sample also contains other DNA sequences that code for the same CDR3. The chain carries TRBV11-2 and TRBJ1-1; D is undetermined. The CDR3 loop spans 13 amino acids. Trimming left V 3 bases short and J 1 base short, with 6 bases between. Germline V gene lookup returns CDR1 SGHAT and CDR2 FQNNGV. This CDR3 is CASSLKGNTEAFF. CDR3 nucleotides: TGTGCCAGCAGCTTGAAGGGGAACACTGAAGCTTTCTTT.

The chain employs TRBV6-6 and TRBJ2-1; D possibly matches TRBD1 or TRBD2 (5 bases each). The germline gives CDR1 MNHNY, CDR2 SVGAGI (reference sequence). The CDR3 runs 15 residues. V lost 2 bases, J lost 3 bases, and 11 bases lay in between. The CDR3 coding sequence is TGTGCCAGCAGTTACCGGGGACGAAACTACAATGAGCAGTTCTTC. As protein: CASSYRGRNYNEQFF.

Turning to this clone: The same CDR3 can be traced to other DNA sequences in this sample. The chain has TRBV5-4 and TRBJ1-5; a possible D gene is TRBD1 (5 bases). The CDR3 runs 14 residues. Germline-derived CDR1 and CDR2 are SGHNT and YYREEE (reference sequence). The V and J ends lost 1 base and 4 bases respectively, with 9 bases between them. In DNA, the CDR3 is TGTGCCAGCAGCTTGCAGGGAGCAAATCAGCCCCAGCATTTT. Translated: CASSLQGANQPQHF.

The rearrangement joins TRBV5-4 to TRBJ2-1, with D maybe TRBD2 (6 bases). Deletions cut 2 bases from V and 4 bases from J, with 10 bases between. This CDR3 spans 14 amino acids. Germline CDR1 and CDR2: SGHNT and YYREEE (reference sequence). This CDR3 is CASSLRDSYNEQFF. The DNA of the CDR3 is TGTGCCAGCAGCTTAAGGGACTCTTACAATGAGCAGTTCTTC.

The chain joins TRBV4-1 to TRBJ2-3; 7 nucleotides align to TRBD2. Germline-derived CDR1 and CDR2 are MGHRA and YSYEKL. V trimming: 0 bases; J trimming: 2 bases; junction bases outside the gene matches: 17. The CDR3 is 20 residues long. The CDR3 DNA is TGCGCCAGCAGCCAAGATTTGGAGGTGGTTGGAAGCGGGAACACAGATACGCAGTATTTT. Residues: CASSQDLEVVGSGNTDTQYF.

This sequence joins TRBV14 and TRBJ2-5; D gene ambiguous. Germline CDR1 is SGHDN and CDR2 is FVKESK. The CDR3 has 14 amino acids. With 1 base removed from V and 4 bases from J, the gap between germline ends came to 10 bases. The CDR3 reads CASSQVQSRETQYF. The CDR3 nucleotides read TGTGCCAGCAGCCAAGTTCAGAGTCGAGAGACCCAGTACTTC.

The chain is built from TRBV10-1 and TRBJ2-1, with 7 nucleotides matching TRBD1. Germline V gene sequence: CDR1 WNHNN, CDR2 SYGVQD (reference sequence). Germline trimming cut 0 bases from V and 0 bases from J; bases unmatched to any gene: 5. The CDR3 contains 17 residues. The CDR3 coding sequence is TGCGCCAGCAGTGAGTCCAAGACAGGGAGCTCCTACAATGAGCAGTTCTTC. This codes for CASSESKTGSSYNEQFF.

The V gene is TRBV6-5, the J gene TRBJ2-7; D ambiguous. Trimming left V 9 bases short and J 5 bases short, with 23 bases between. CDR3 length equals 15 residues. CDR1 MNHEY and CDR2 SVGAGI come from the germline V gene. CDR3 coding DNA: TGTGCCAGTTCCCGGGCCCTAGTTCCCCCTCACGAGCAGTACTTC. Its translation is CASSRALVPPHEQYF.

Regarding this clone: Other nucleotide sequences in the sample specify the same CDR3. The CDR3 here is CASSSLAGVYNEQFF. The CDR3 DNA follows: TGTGCCAGCAGCTCCCTAGCGGGAGTTTACAATGAGCAGTTCTTC. J is TRBJ2-1 and V is TRBV7-2, with 10 bases fitting TRBD2. V was clipped by 4 bases and J by 4 bases; unmatched bases: 4. CDR3 size: 15 residues. Germline CDR1 is SGHTA and CDR2 is FQGNSA.

This clone showed up just a few times. The chain couples TRBV7-2 to TRBJ2-2; D ambiguous. This CDR3 contains 15 residues. Germline V gives CDR1 SGHTA, CDR2 FQGNSA. V lost 1 base and J 7 bases, leaving 13 bases between the germline ends. CDR3 nucleotide sequence: TGTGCCAGCAGCTTAGAGGGCCTCGGAAGCGGGGAGCTGTTTTTT. Protein: CASSLEGLGSGELFF.

The chain joins TRBV10-1 to TRBJ2-7; weak D call: TRBD2 (6 bases). The germline V gene encodes CDR1 WNHNN and CDR2 SYGVQD (reference sequence). Trimming took off 8 bases at V and 1 base at J, with 9 bases between the two ends. CDR3 length equals 12 residues. The DNA for the CDR3 is TGCGCCAGCCGGGACTTGTCCTACGAGCAGTACTTC. It yields the protein CASRDLSYEQYF.

This clone was seen a single time. In DNA form, the CDR3 reads TGTGCCAGCAGATACGACAGGGGGCCACAAGAGACCCAGTACTTC. It is translated as CASRYDRGPQETQYF. The chain has TRBV2 and TRBJ2-5; 10 bases are shared with TRBD1. The CDR3 covers 15 residues. Germline loops: CDR1 SNHLY, CDR2 FYNNEI. V was clipped by 6 bases and J by 2 bases; unmatched bases: 6.

This chain joins TRBV5-4 and TRBJ1-4; 8 bases map to TRBD1. V lost 2 bases and J lost 7; bases outside the gene matches: 10. From germline, CDR1 is SGHNT and CDR2 YYREEE (reference sequence). This CDR3 contains 16 residues. The CDR3 DNA reads as TGTGCCAGCAGCTTCGGCCGAGACAGGGGAGTTGAAAAACTGTTTTTT. This gives the protein CASSFGRDRGVEKLFF.

The chain couples TRBV2 to TRBJ2-5; perhaps TRBD2 as D (5 bases). The CDR3 length is 14 residues. The V end lost 7 bases, the J end lost 7 bases, and 19 bases lay between the germline ends. CDR1 is SNHLY and CDR2 is FYNNEI in the germline V gene. This CDR3 is CASKTDVREGTQYF. The CDR3 region has the DNA TGTGCCAGCAAGACGGACGTGCGCGAGGGGACCCAGTACTTC.

The V call is TRBV2, the J call TRBJ2-2; TRBD1 might be the D (5 bases). This CDR3 contains 13 residues. Germline CDR1 SNHLY, CDR2 FYNNEI. V was pared by 10 bases and J by 7 bases, with 16 bases between. The CDR3 protein is CATTMGRHGELFF. The CDR3 region has the DNA TGTGCCACCACGATGGGGCGGCACGGGGAGCTGTTTTTT.

V usage is TRBV9 and J usage is TRBJ2-1; possible D gene TRBD2, 7 bases. CDR1 is SGDLS and CDR2 is YYNGEE in the germline V gene. This CDR3 comprises 15 residues. V was shortened by 2 bases and J by 4 bases, with 13 bases between the two germline ends. In DNA form, the CDR3 reads TGTGCCAGCAGCGTGGGAGGGACACTGTACAATGAGCAGTTCTTC. Amino acids: CASSVGGTLYNEQFF.

The chain carries TRBV4-3 and TRBJ1-2; D may be TRBD1 (5 bases). Trimming cost V 0 bases and J 8 bases, with 13 bases left between them. The germline gives CDR1 LGHNA, CDR2 YSLEER. The CDR3 length is 14 residues. The DNA for the CDR3 is TGCGCCAGCAGCCAAGAGGGGAGGGGAGGCGGCTACACCTTC. It codes for CASSQEGRGGGYTF.

The chain is built from TRBV5-1 and TRBJ2-7, with D possibly matching TRBD2 (5 bases). Germline CDR1 and CDR2: SGHRS and YFSETQ. CDR3 length equals 16 residues. The V end was cut by 1 base, the J end by 2 bases, with 16 bases between. CDR3 sequence (DNA): TGCGCCAGCAGCTTGATCGGTCGCTCGGAGGCCTACGAGCAGTACTTC. This codes for CASSLIGRSEAYEQYF.

The CDR3 DNA is TGTGCCAGCAGTGCCCTTCGGGCGGGTACGCAGTATTTT. This translates into CASSALRAGTQYF. J is TRBJ2-3 and V is TRBV2; tentatively, D is TRBD2 (5 bases). Deletions cut 4 bases from V and 8 bases from J, with 13 bases between. Germline values: CDR1 SNHLY, CDR2 FYNNEI. The CDR3 is made up of 13 amino acids.

The rearrangement joins TRBV11-2 to TRBJ2-4, with D unresolved. The CDR3 spans 15 residues. The V and J ends lost 7 bases and 8 bases respectively, with 21 bases between them. Germline lookup yields CDR1 SGHAT and CDR2 FQNNGV. The CDR3: CASIHQPPCEDIQYF. The CDR3 DNA reads TGTGCCAGCATCCATCAGCCCCCGTGTGAGGACATTCAGTACTTC.

The chain links TRBV5-1 to TRBJ1-1; D is unclear. Trimming pared 7 bases from V and 2 bases from J, leaving 15 bases between. CDR1 SGHRS and CDR2 YFSETQ come from the germline V gene. The CDR3 has 14 amino acids. Here the CDR3 DNA reads TGCGCCAGCGGGCCCCCACAGCCTAACACTGAAGCTTTCTTT. Residues: CASGPPQPNTEAFF.

The chain uses TRBV19 and TRBJ2-1; no clear D. Germline V CDR1 and CDR2: LNHDA, SQIVND (reference sequence). The CDR3 loop spans 13 amino acids. The V and J ends lost 5 bases and 6 bases respectively, with 11 bases between them. The CDR3 is CASSVGAVNEQFF. The CDR3 DNA follows: TGTGCCAGTAGTGTCGGTGCGGTCAATGAGCAGTTCTTC.

The chain is built from TRBV7-6 and TRBJ2-5; D unresolved. CDR1 is SGHVS, CDR2 FNYEAQ, per germline. The CDR3 loop spans 12 amino acids. V was shortened by 0 bases and J by 7 bases, with 6 bases between the two germline ends. Here the CDR3 DNA reads TGTGCCAGCAGCTTAGCGCAGTCGACCCAGTACTTC. Amino acids: CASSLAQSTQYF.